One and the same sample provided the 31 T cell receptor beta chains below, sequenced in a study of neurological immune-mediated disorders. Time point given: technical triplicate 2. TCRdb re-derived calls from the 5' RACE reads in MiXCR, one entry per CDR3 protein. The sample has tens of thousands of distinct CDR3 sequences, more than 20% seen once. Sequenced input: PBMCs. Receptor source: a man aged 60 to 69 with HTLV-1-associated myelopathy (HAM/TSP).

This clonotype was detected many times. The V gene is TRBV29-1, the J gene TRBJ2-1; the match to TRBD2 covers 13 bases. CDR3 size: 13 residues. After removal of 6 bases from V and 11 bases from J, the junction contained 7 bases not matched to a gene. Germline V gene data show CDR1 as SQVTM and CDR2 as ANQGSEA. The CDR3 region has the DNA TGCAGCGTCGAGGGACTAGCGGGAAGTAAGCAGTTCTTC. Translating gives CSVEGLAGSKQFF.

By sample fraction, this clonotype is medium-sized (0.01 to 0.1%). The DNA of the CDR3 is TGCAGCGTTGAACGGGGGGCGGGTGGCTACACCTTC. Translation: CSVERGAGGYTF. The chain is built from TRBV29-1 and TRBJ1-2, with D perhaps TRBD1 (6 bases). V was shortened by 2 bases and J by 7 bases, with 11 bases between the two germline ends. Germline lookup yields CDR1 SQVTM and CDR2 ANQGSEA. The CDR3 covers 12 residues.

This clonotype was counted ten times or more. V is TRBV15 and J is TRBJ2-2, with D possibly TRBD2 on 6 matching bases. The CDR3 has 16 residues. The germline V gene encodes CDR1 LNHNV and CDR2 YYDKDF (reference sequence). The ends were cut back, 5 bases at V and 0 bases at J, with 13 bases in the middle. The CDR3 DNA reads TGTGCCACCAGCTCAGCCGGGGGAGCGAACACCGGGGAGCTGTTTTTT. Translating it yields CATSSAGGANTGELFF.

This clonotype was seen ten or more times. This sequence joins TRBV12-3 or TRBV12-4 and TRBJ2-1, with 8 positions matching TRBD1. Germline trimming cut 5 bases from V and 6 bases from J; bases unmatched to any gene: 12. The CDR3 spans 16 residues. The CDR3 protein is CASSLSGTGDFNEQFF. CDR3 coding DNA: TGTGCCAGCAGTCTGTCCGGGACAGGCGATTTCAATGAGCAGTTCTTC.

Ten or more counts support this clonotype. The DNA of the CDR3 is TGCAGTGCAGGCGCCCTCCACAATGAGCAGTTCTTC. Its protein is CSAGALHNEQFF. V usage is TRBV20-1 and J usage is TRBJ2-1; D gene unclear. CDR1 is DFQATT and CDR2 is SNEGSKA in the germline V gene (reference sequence). The germline V and J ends were trimmed by 6 bases and 5 bases, with 11 bases remaining between them. This CDR3 has 12 residues.

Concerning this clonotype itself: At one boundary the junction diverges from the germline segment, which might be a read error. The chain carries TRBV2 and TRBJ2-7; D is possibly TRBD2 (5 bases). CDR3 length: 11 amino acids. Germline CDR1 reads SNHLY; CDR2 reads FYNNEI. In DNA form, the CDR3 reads TGTGCCAGCAGTGGTGACTACAAGCAGTACTTC. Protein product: CASSGDYKQYF.

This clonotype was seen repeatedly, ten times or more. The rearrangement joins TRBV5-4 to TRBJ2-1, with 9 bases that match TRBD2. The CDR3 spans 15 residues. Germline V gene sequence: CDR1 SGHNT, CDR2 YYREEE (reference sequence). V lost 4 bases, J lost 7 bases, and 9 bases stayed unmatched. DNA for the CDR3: TGTGCCAGCAGCCCGGAGCGGGAGGCTCGTAATGAGCAGTTCTTC. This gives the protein CASSPEREARNEQFF.

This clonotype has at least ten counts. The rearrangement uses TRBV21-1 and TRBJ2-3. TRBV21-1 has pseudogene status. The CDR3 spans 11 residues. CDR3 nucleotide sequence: TGTGCCAGCAGCAGTTCAGATACGCAGTATTTT. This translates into CASSSSDTQYF.

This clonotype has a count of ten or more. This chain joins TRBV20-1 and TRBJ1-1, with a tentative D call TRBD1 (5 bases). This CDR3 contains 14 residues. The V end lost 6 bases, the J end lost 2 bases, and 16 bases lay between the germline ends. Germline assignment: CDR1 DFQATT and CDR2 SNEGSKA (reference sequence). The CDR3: CSARPGAANTEAFF. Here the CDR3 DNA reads TGCAGTGCGCGCCCCGGGGCGGCCAACACTGAAGCTTTCTTT.

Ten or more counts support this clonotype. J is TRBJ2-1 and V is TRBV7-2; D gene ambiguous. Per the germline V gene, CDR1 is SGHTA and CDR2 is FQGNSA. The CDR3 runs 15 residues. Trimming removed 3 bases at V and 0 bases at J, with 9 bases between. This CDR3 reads CASSFDLGSYNEQFF. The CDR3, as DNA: TGTGCCAGCAGCTTCGATCTAGGCTCCTACAATGAGCAGTTCTTC.

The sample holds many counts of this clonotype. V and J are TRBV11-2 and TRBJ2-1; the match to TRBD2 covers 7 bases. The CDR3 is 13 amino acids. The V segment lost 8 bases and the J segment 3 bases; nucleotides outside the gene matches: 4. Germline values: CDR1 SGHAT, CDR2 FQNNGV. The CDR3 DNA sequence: TGTGCCAGCGGAAGGACTAGCTACAATGAGCAGTTCTTC. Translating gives CASGRTSYNEQFF. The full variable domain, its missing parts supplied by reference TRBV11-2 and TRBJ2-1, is EAGVAQSPRYKIIEKRQSVAFWCNPISGHATLYWYQQILGQGPKLLIQFQNNGVVDDSQLPKDRFSAERLKGVDSTLKIQPAKLEDSAVYLCASGRTSYNEQFFGPGTRLTVL.

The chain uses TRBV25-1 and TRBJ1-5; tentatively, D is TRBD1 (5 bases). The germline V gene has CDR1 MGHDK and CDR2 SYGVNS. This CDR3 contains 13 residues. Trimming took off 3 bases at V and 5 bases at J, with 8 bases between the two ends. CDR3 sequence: CASSEGDHQPQHF. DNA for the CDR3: TGTGCCAGCAGTGAGGGGGATCATCAGCCCCAGCATTTT.

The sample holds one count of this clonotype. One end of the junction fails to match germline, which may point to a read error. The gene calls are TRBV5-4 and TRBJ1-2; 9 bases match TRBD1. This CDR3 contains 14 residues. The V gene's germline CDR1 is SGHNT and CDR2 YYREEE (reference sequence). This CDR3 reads CASILEQGAGGYTF. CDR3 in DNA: TGTGCCAGCATCTTGGAACAGGGGGCAGGTGGCTACACCTTC. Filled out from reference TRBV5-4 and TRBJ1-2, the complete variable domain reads ETGVTQSPTHLIKTRGQQVTLRCSSQSGHNTVSWYQQALGQGPQFIFQYYREEENGRGNFPPRFSGLQFPNYSSELNVNALELDDSALYLCASILEQGAGGYTFGSGTRLTVV.

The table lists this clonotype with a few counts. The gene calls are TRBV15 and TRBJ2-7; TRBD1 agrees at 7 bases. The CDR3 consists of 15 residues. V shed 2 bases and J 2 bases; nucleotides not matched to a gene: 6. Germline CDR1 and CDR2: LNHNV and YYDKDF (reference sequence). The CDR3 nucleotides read TGTGCCACCAGCAGAATACGACAGGGCGCCTACGAGCAGTACTTC. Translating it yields CATSRIRQGAYEQYF.

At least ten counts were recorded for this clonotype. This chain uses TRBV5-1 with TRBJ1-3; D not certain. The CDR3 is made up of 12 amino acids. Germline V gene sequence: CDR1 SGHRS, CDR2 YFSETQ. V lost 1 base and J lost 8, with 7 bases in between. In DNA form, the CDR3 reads TGCGCCAGCAGCTTGAATGGGGACACCATATATTTT. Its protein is CASSLNGDTIYF.

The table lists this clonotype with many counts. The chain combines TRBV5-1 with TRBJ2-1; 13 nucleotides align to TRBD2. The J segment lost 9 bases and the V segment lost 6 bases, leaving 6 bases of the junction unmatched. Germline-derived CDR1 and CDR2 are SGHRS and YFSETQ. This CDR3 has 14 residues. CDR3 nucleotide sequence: TGCGCCAGCACAACTAGCGGGAGGGGGGGTGAGCAGTTCTTC. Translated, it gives CASTTSGRGGEQFF.

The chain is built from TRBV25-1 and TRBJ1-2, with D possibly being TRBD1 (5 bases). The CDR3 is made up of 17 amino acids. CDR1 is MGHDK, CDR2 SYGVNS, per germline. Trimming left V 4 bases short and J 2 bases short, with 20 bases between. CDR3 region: CASSGLSGPMANYGYTF. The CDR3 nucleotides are TGTGCCAGCAGTGGACTGTCGGGGCCGATGGCGAACTATGGCTACACCTTC.

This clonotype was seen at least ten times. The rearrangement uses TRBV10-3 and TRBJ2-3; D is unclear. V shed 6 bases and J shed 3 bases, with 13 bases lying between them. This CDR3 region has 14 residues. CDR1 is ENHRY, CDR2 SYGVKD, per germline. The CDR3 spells CAISSRIKTDTQYF. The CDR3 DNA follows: TGTGCCATCAGCTCCAGGATCAAAACAGATACGCAGTATTTT.

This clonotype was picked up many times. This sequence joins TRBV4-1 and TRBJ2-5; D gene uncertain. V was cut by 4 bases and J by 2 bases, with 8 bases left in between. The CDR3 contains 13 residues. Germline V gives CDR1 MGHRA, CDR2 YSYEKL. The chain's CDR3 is CASSLGWQETQYF. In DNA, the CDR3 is TGCGCCAGCAGCCTTGGGTGGCAAGAGACCCAGTACTTC.

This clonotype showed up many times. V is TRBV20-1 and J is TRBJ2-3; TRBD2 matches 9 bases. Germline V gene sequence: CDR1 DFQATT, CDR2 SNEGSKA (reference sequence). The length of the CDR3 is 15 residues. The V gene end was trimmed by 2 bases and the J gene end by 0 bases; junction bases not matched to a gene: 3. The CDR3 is CSARPLAGSTDTQYF. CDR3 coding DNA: TGCAGTGCTAGACCCCTAGCGGGAAGCACAGATACGCAGTATTTT.

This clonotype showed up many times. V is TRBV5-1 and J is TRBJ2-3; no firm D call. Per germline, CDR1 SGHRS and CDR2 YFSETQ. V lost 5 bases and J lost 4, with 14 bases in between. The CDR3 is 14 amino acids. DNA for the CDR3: TGCGCCAGCAGTTCGTCGGCACCCTCAGATACGCAGTATTTT. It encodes CASSSSAPSDTQYF.

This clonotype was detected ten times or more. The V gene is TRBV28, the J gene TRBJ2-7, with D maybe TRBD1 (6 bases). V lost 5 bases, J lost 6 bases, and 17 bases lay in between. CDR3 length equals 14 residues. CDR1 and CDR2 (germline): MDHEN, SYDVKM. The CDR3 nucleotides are TGTGCCAGCAGTCCTTCCCAGGGGTCTGGCGAGCAGTACTTC. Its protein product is CASSPSQGSGEQYF.

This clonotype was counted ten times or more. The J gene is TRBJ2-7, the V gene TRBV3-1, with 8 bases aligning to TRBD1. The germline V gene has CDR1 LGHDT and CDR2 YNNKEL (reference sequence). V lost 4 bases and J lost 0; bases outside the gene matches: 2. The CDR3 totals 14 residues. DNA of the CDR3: TGTGCCAGCAGCCGGACAGGGAGCTCCTACGAGCAGTACTTC. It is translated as CASSRTGSSYEQYF.

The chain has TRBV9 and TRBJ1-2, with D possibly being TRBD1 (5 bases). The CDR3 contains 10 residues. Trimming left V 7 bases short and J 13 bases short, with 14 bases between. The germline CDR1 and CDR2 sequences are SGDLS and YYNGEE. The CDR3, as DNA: TGTGCCAGCGGGGACGGCCGGTCCACCTTC. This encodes CASGDGRSTF.

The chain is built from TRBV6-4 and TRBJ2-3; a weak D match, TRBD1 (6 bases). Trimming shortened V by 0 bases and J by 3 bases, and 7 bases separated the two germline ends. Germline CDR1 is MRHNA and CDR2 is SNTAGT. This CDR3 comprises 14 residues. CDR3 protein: CASSDSGQTDTQYF. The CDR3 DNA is TGTGCCAGCAGTGACTCCGGACAGACAGATACGCAGTATTTT.

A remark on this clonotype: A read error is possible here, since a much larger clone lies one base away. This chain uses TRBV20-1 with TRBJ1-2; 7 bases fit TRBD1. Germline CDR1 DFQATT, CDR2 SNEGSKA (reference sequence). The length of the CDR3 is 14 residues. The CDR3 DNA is TGCAGTGCTATAGATCTAGAATCCCAACAGGGGATCTACTTC. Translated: CSAIDLESQQGIYF.

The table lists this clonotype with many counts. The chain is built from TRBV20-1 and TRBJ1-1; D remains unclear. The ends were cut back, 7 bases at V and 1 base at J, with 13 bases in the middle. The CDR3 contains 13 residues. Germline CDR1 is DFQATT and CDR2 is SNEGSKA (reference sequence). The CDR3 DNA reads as TGCAGTGGTTTTGACACGAAGAACACTGAAGCTTTCTTT. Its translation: CSGFDTKNTEAFF.

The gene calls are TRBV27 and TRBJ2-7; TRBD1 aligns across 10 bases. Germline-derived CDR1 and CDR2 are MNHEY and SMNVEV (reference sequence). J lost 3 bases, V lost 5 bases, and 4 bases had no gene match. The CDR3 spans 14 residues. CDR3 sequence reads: CASSTGTGVYEQYF. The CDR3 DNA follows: TGTGCCAGCAGTACCGGGACAGGGGTCTACGAGCAGTACTTC.

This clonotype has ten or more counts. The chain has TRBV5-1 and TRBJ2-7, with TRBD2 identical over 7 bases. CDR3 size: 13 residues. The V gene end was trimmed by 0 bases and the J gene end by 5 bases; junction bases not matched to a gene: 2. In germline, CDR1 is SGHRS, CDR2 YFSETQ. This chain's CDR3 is CASSLGGSNEQYF. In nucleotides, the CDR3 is TGCGCCAGCAGCTTGGGCGGGAGCAACGAGCAGTACTTC.

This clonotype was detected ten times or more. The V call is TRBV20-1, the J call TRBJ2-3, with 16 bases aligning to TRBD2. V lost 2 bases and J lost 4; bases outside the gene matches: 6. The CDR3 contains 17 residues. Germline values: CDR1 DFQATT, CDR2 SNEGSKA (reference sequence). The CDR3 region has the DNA TGCAGTGCTAGATACCCGGGACTAGCGGGAGGGCCAGATACGCAGTATTTT. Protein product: CSARYPGLAGGPDTQYF.

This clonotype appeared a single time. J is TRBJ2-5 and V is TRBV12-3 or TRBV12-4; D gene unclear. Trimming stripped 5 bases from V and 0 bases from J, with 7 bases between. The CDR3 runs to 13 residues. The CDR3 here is CASSDNYQETQYF. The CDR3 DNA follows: TGTGCCAGCAGTGACAACTACCAAGAGACCCAGTACTTC.